This T cell receptor beta chain is from a study of T cells in Graves' hyperthyroidism and ophthalmopathy. Study outcomes and limitations: Model-based prediction identified ophthalmopathy a median roughly 5.9 months prior to its onset. Among clonotypes expanded in thyroid above 0.001, most were also found in blood.

Reasons for excluding patients were uncontrolled infection, other autoimmune disease, pregnancy or lactation. Orbital computed tomography, thyroid ultrasound, serum thyroxine and TRAb, and clinical symptoms together informed the diagnoses. This clonotype was observed at least ten times. Its antigen is as yet unknown. Amplified regions were TCR beta CDR3 sequences from RNA transcripts. Initially, a first-round RT-PCR of the TCR CDR3 employed the HTBI primer set. A single record per CDR3 protein comes from TCRdb applying MiXCR to the multiplex PCR reads. The sample contains over 200,000 distinct CDR3 sequences, roughly 15% of which appear only once. V dropped 4 bases and J dropped 1; count of bases not matched to a gene: 3. The CDR3 length is 15 residues. Germline V gives CDR1 LNHNV, CDR2 YYDKDF (reference sequence).

The sample comprised blood. The TCR comes from a woman aged 40 to 50 with Graves' hyperthyroidism that later progressed to Graves' ophthalmopathy. J is TRBJ1-1 and V is TRBV15; TRBD1 agrees at 10 bases. CDR3 region: CATSKGQGRNTEAFF. CDR3 nucleotides: TGTGCCACCAGCAAGGGACAGGGGAGGAACACTGAAGCTTTCTTT.